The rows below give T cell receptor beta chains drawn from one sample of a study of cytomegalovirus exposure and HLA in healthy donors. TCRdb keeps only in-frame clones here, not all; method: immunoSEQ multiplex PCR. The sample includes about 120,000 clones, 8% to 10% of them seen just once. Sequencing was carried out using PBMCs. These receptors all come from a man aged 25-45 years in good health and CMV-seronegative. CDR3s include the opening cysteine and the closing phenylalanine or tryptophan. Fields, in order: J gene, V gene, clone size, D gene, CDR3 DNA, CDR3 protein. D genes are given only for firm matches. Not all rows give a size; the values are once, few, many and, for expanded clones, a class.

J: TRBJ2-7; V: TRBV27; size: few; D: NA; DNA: TGTGCCAGCAGTCTATCGGACAGCTACGAGCAGTACTTC; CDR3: CASSLSDSYEQYF
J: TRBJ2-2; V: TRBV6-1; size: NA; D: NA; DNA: TGTGCCAGCAGTGAGGGCAGGACGAACACCGGGGAGCTGTTTTTT; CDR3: CASSEGRTNTGELFF
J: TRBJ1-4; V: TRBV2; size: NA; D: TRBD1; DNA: TGTGCCAGCAGACAGACAGGGTTTGGTGAAAAACTGTTTTTT; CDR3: CASRQTGFGEKLFF
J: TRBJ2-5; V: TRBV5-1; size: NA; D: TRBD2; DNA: TGCGCCAGCAGCTTGAGCGGGGGGGCCGGGGAGACCCAGTACTTC; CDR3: CASSLSGGAGETQYF
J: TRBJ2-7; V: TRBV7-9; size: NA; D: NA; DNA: TGTGCCAGCAGCTTAGTGCGGTCCTACGAGCAGTACTTC; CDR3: CASSLVRSYEQYF
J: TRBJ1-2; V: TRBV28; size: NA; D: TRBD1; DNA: TGTGCCAGCAGTACAACAGGGGGTGCTAGCTATGGCTACACCTTC; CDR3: CASSTTGGASYGYTF
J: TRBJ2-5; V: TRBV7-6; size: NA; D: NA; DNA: TGTGCCAGCAGCAAGGGGTCCCTACCAACGGAGGAGACCCAGTACTTC; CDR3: CASSKGSLPTEETQYF
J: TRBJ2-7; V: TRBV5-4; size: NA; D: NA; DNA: TGTGCCAGCAGCTTTACCTCTCAGGAGCAGTACTTC; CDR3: CASSFTSQEQYF
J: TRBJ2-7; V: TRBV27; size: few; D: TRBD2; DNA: TGTGCCAGCAGTCCCTCAGCGGGGATCCTCTACGAGCAGTACTTC; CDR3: CASSPSAGILYEQYF
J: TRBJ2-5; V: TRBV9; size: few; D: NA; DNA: TGTGCCAGCAGCCGACAGAACTATGAGACCCAGTACTTC; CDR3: CASSRQNYETQYF
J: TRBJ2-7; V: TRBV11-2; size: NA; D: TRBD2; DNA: TGTGCCAGCAGCTTAGGTAGCGGGGGCTACGAGCAGTACTTC; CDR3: CASSLGSGGYEQYF
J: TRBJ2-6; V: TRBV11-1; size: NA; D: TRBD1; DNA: TGTGCCAGCAGCTTAACAGGGGGCGGCGGGGCCAACGTCCTGACTTTC; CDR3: CASSLTGGGGANVLTF
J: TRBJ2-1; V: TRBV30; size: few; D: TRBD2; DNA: TGTGCCTGGACCCCTTTAGCGGGAAGCTCCTACAATGAGCAGTTCTTC; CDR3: CAWTPLAGSSYNEQFF
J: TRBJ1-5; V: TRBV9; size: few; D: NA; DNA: TGTGCCAGCAGCGCCGGGTGGGTCGGTCAGCCCCAGCATTTT; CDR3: CASSAGWVGQPQHF
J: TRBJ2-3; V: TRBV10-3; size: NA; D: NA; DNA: TGTGCCATCAGTGCCCCATTACTAGATACGCAGTATTTT; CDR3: CAISAPLLDTQYF
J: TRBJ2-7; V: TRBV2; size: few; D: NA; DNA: TGTGCCAGCAGTGAAGGTCGTCTATCCTACGAGCAGTACTTC; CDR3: CASSEGRLSYEQYF
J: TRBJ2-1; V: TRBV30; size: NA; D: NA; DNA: TGTGCCTGGAGCGGGGGTTTGAGTTCGAATGAGCAGTTCTTC; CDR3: CAWSGGLSSNEQFF
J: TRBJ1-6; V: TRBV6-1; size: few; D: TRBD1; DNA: TGTGCCAGCAGTGGATATCCCGCAGGGGGTTGGGATTCACCCCTCCACTTT; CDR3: CASSGYPAGGWDSPLHF
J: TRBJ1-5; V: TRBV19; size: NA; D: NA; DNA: TGTGCCAGCCAATTAGCCTACAATCAGCCCCAGCATTTT; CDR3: CASQLAYNQPQHF
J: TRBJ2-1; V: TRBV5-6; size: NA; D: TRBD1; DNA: TGTGCCAGCAGCTTGGACAGGGGAATAACTGAGCAGTTCTTC; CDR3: CASSLDRGITEQFF
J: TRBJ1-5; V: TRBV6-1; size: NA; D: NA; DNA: TGTGCCAGCAGTGAATGGGAGTGGGGAAGCAATCAGCCCCAGCATTTT; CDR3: CASSEWEWGSNQPQHF
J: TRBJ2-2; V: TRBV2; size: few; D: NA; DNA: TGTGCCAGCAGCACGGCCGGGACAGGGTGGACTAGCGCCTCAGGGGAGCTGTTTTTT; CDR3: CASSTAGTGWTSASGELFF
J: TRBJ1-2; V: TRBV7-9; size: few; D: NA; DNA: TGTGCCAGCAGCTTAGTTGGCAGGGGAGACTATGGCTACACCTTC; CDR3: CASSLVGRGDYGYTF
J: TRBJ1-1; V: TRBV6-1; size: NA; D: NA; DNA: TGTGCCAGCAACCCAGGTGGGACTGAAGCTTTCTTT; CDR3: CASNPGGTEAFF
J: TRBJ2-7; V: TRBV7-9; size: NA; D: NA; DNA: TGTGCCAGCAGCCGGGTGTCTAGACAGTACGAGCAGTACTTC; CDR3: CASSRVSRQYEQYF
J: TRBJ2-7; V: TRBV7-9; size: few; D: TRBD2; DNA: TGTGCCAGCAGCACATACGCGGGGGTCCATCCAGACTACGAGCAGTACTTC; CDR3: CASSTYAGVHPDYEQYF
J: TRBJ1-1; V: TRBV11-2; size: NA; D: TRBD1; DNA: TGTGCCAGCAGCCCGTTAGGGGCAGGGGGCACTGAAGCTTTCTTT; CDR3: CASSPLGAGGTEAFF
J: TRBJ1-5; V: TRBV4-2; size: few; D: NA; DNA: TGTGCCAGCAGCCAAGACCTGAATCAGCCCCAGCATTTT; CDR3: CASSQDLNQPQHF
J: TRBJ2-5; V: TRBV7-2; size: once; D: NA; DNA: TGTGCCAGCAGCCGCCGTTCGCGTAGCGGACAAGAGACCCAGTACTTC; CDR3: CASSRRSRSGQETQYF
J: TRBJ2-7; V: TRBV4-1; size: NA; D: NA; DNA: TGCGCCAGCAGCCAAGTTCCAGGGCCTAACGAGCAGTACTTC; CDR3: CASSQVPGPNEQYF
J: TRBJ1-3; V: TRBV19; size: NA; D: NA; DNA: TGTGCCAGTAGTAACGCGGACAGTCCTGGAAACACCATATATTTT; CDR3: CASSNADSPGNTIYF
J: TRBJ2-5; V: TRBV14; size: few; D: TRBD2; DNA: TGTGCCAGCAGCCTCCAATTAGCGGGAGGGCCTCGAGAGACCCAGTACTTC; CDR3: CASSLQLAGGPRETQYF
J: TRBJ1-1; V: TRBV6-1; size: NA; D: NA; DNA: TGTGCCAGCAGTGAAGGAGGGGGTAGGACTGAAGCTTTCTTT; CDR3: CASSEGGGRTEAFF
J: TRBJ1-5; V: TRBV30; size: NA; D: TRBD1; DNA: TGTGCCTGGAGTGTAGATTTGGGGCAGGGGGGCAATCAGCCCCAGCATTTT; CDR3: CAWSVDLGQGGNQPQHF
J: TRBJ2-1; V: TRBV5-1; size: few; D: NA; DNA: TGCGCCAGCAGCGGGGGGAGCTCCTACAATGAGCAGTTCTTC; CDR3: CASSGGSSYNEQFF
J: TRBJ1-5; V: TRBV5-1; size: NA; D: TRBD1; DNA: TGCGCCAGCATCACCGGGACAGGGGATCGGCAGAGCGGCAATCAGCCCCAGCATTTT; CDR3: CASITGTGDRQSGNQPQHF
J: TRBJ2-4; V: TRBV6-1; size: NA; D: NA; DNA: TGTGCCAGCAGTGACGGAAAGTCTAGAAACATTCAGTACTTC; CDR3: CASSDGKSRNIQYF
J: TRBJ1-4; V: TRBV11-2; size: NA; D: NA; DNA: TGTGCCAGCAGGGAAGAGGCAGTGCGGAATGAAAAACTGTTTTTT; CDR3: CASREEAVRNEKLFF
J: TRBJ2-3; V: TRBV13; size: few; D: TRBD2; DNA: TGTGCCAGCAGCTCGGGACTAGCGGGGGGCACAGATACGCAGTATTTT; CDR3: CASSSGLAGGTDTQYF
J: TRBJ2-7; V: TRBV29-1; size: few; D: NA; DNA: TGCAGCGTCAGGTGGTCCTACGAGCAGTACTTC; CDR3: CSVRWSYEQYF
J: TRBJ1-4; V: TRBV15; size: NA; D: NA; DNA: TGTGCCACCAGCCGAATAAGGGGTGAAAAACTGTTTTTT; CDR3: CATSRIRGEKLFF
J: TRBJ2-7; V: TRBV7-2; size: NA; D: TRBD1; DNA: TGTGCCAGCAGCTTAGAGTTGACAGGGGGCTACGAGCAGTACTTC; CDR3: CASSLELTGGYEQYF
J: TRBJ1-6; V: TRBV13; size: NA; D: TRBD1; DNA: TGTGCCAGCAGCCCCACCGGGACAGATAATTCACCCCTCCACTTT; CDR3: CASSPTGTDNSPLHF